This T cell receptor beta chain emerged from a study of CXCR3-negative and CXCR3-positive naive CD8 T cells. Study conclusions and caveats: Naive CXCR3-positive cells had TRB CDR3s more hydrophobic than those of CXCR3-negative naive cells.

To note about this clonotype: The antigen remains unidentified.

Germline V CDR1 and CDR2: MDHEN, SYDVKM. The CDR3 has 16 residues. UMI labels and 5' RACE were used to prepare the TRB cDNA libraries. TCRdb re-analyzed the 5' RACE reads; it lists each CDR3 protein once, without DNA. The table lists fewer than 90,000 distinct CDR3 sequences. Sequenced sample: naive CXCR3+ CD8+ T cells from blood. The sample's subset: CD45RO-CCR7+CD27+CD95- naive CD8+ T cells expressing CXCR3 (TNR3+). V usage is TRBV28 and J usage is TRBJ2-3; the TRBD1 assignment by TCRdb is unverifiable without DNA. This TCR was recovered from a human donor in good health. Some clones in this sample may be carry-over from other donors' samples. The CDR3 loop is CASTPPGGAGTDTQYF.